Listed here are 10 T cell receptor beta chains from one sample, sequenced in a study of shared clonotypes between healthy human individuals. Clones were read by immunoSEQ multiplex PCR, and TCRdb kept only the in-frame ones, dropping some. The table records about 1 million clones, roughly 70% of them present only once. What was sequenced was memory CD4+ T cells sorted from blood. The subset here: CD45RA-negative fraction. All receptors derive from a young man in good health.

The chain carries TRBV18 and TRBJ2-7; D remains ambiguous. The germline CDR1 and CDR2 sequences are KGHSH and LQKENI. CDR3 length: 14 amino acids. V lost 2 bases, J lost 2 bases, and 10 bases lay in between. CDR3 nucleotides: TGTGCCAGCTCACCAGGAACGACCACCTACGAGCAGTACTTC. Residues: CASSPGTTTYEQYF.

The CDR3 here is CASSPPTQGLAEQFF. The CDR3 coding sequence is TGTGCCAGCAGTCCCCCTACACAAGGCCTTGCTGAGCAGTTCTTC. The chain carries TRBV6-5 and TRBJ2-1; D is ambiguous. Per germline, CDR1 MNHEY and CDR2 SVGAGI. V was cut by 5 bases and J by 9 bases, with 20 bases left in between. This CDR3 has 15 amino acids.

The V and J genes are TRBV10-1 and TRBJ2-7; D possibly corresponds to TRBD2 (5 bases). The germline CDR1 and CDR2 sequences are WNHNN and SYGVQD (reference sequence). This CDR3 contains 13 residues. The germline V and J ends were trimmed by 8 bases and 7 bases, with 18 bases remaining between them. The CDR3 DNA reads as TGCGCCAGCCGGGAAGGGCTTGATAAAGAGCAGTACTTC. It specifies CASREGLDKEQYF.

The chain employs TRBV9 and TRBJ1-2; D gene uncertain. The germline V gene has CDR1 SGDLS and CDR2 YYNGEE. The CDR3 totals 15 residues. V was trimmed by 0 bases and J by 8 bases, leaving 17 bases between them. CDR3: CASSVDPNTREGYTF. Here the CDR3 DNA reads TGTGCCAGCAGCGTAGACCCCAATACGCGGGAAGGCTACACCTTC.

The chain carries TRBV10-3 and TRBJ1-2; 7 positions match TRBD1. The CDR3 extends over 11 amino acids. The germline gives CDR1 ENHRY, CDR2 SYGVKD. With V trimmed by 4 bases and J by 8 bases, 1 base remained unmatched. In DNA, the CDR3 is TGTGCCATCAGTGGACAGGGAGGCTACACCTTC. Its translation: CAISGQGGYTF.

This clone was seen more than once but under ten times. The chain links TRBV7-9 to TRBJ1-3, with D uncertain. CDR3 length: 12 residues. CDR1 SEHNR and CDR2 FQNEAQ come from the germline V gene (reference sequence). Trimming took 3 bases from V and 0 from J, leaving 0 bases between them. This CDR3 reads CASSFSGNTIYF. Here the CDR3 DNA reads TGTGCCAGCAGCTTCTCTGGAAACACCATATATTTT.

This clone was observed a few times. The chain links TRBV4-1 to TRBJ1-1; D is unclear. The CDR3 length is 15 residues. Trimming removed 0 bases at V and 2 bases at J, with 10 bases between. CDR1 is MGHRA, CDR2 YSYEKL, per germline. The CDR3 sequence is CASSQDGRPNTEAFF. The CDR3 bases are TGCGCCAGCAGCCAAGATGGGAGGCCCAACACTGAAGCTTTCTTT.

This chain links TRBV28 with TRBJ2-5; tentative D call: TRBD2 (5 bases). Per germline, CDR1 MDHEN and CDR2 SYDVKM. V was shortened by 5 bases and J by 5 bases, with 18 bases between the two germline ends. The CDR3 length is 15 residues. The CDR3 DNA follows: TGTGCCAGCAGTCCTGCGGGCTACACCGGGGAGACCCAGTACTTC. Translation gives CASSPAGYTGETQYF.

This rearrangement joins TRBV5-1 to TRBJ2-1; TRBD2 matches 7 bases. V lost 2 bases to trimming and J lost 9 bases; unmatched junction nucleotides: 8. This CDR3 has 14 residues. Germline V gene sequence: CDR1 SGHRS, CDR2 YFSETQ. The CDR3 nucleotides are TGCGCCAGCAGCTTCGTGACGTCTAGCGGTGAGCAGTTCTTC. Amino acids: CASSFVTSSGEQFF.

V and J are TRBV4-3 and TRBJ2-7; 9 positions match TRBD2. The CDR3 runs 16 residues. Trimming cost V 4 bases and J 3 bases; bases outside gene matches: 10. Germline loops: CDR1 LGHNA, CDR2 YSLEER. The CDR3 nucleotides read TGCGCCAGCAGCCTTCAGGGGGGTAGCGGGAGCTACGAGCAGTACTTC. It codes for CASSLQGGSGSYEQYF.